This T cell receptor (beta chain) comes out of a study of CXCR3-negative and CXCR3-positive naive CD8 T cells (dated by TCRdb to the late 2010s). With respect to the entire study: In total, some 130 million TRB reads were obtained, corresponding to roughly 1.5 +/- 0.3 million reads per library. Diversity and physicochemical repertoire analyses were performed on about a dozen donors pooled from two independent experiments. TRBV-TRBJ cluster analysis included naive subsets from roughly 5 donors and memory cells from 3 donors. What the research found in general, with its limitations: Compared with CXCR3-negative naive cells, CXCR3-positive naive cells had TRB CDR3s with higher hydrophobicity (lower Kidera factor 4), lower energy, and higher strength and volume indices. TRBV-TRBJ usage was similar between naive CXCR3-negative and CXCR3-positive cells from the same donor, while memory cells showed distinct patterns. Freshly isolated PBMCs were used for most assays because CXCR3 expression went down partially after cryopreservation. Both naive subsets had comparably high repertoire diversity, while memory CD8+ T cells had much lower repertoire diversity. Because surface CD5, which is linked to self-reactivity in mice, was comparable between the naive subsets, TCR interaction strength was also inferred from the physicochemical properties of TRB CDR3s.

Each CD8+ T cell subset was flow-sorted in triplicate, with over 250,000 cells per subset placed directly into RLT lysis buffer. To exclude memory contaminants, naive CD8+ T cells were stringently defined as CD45RO-CCR7+CD27+CD95-. Peripheral blood mononuclear cells were isolated from buffy coats by standard density gradient centrifugation. A FACSAria III was used to flow-sort naive CD8+ T cells into CXCR3-negative and CXCR3-positive populations. Total RNA was extracted from sorted cells with an RNeasy Mini Kit. Regarding this clonotype: Its cognate antigen has yet to be identified.

Sequencing used a NextSeq 550. The Human TCR Profiling Kit (MiLaboratory) was used to prepare UMI-labeled 5' RACE TRB cDNA libraries. The full amount of extracted RNA was used for cDNA synthesis, and the full amount of resulting cDNA was used for PCR amplification. The libraries were made side by side, with each library going through the same number of PCR cycles. The paper's processing steps were these. MIGEC and MiXCR extracted about 53,000 +/- 10,000 unique UMI-labeled TRB cDNA molecules per library, requiring at least two reads per UMI. An average of 40,000 +/- 10,000 functional in-frame TRB CDR3 nucleotide clonotypes without stop codons was found per library. Diversity metrics, including normalized Shannon-Wiener and Chao1, were computed in VDJtools after downsampling to 5000 UMI-labeled TRB molecules per sample. Clonotype-size-weighted physicochemical properties of the central five CDR3 residues (interaction energy, strength, volume and Kidera factor 4) were computed in VDJtools. Reprocessed by TCRdb, the reads give a single entry per CDR3 protein sequence, without DNA. Here the V and J calls rest on TCRdb's processing, not on the authors' analysis. The sample table on file contains about 6,700 distinct CDR3 sequences. The top ten clones comprise about 1.1% of the sample.

From cysteine to phenylalanine, the CDR3 is 13 amino acids long. No DNA is listed. CDR1 and CDR2, per the germline V gene, are MNHNS and SASEGT. Specimen: naive CXCR3- CD8+ T cells from blood. The cell subset or site tag for this specimen amounts to: CD45RO-CCR7+CD27+CD95- naive CD8+ T cells lacking CXCR3 (TNR3-). The sequence was collected from a human donor in good health. Some clones in this sample may be carry-over from other donors' samples. Recombination connected TRBV6-1 to TRBJ2-3; lacking DNA, the TRBD1 call made by TCRdb goes unchecked. CDR3 region: CASRSHLGDTQYF.